This TCR beta chain was recovered during a study of blood T cell repertoires in COVID-19. The wider study: COVID-19 samples, acute and convalescent, were from the United States, Italy and Spain. T cells, B-cell-depleted T cells, or PBMCs supplied cDNA or gDNA.

The CDR3 extends over 15 amino acids. The V and J ends lost 0 bases and 5 bases, in that order; junction bases with no gene match: 4. Germline CDR1 SGHDT, CDR2 YYEEEE. In the study's own analysis: Estimation of nucleated cell counts was performed using reference gene primer amplification. The repertoire was sequenced with immunoSEQ multiplex PCR; TCRdb's copy has only in-frame clones and lacks some. From that table come the V and J calls and clone size; the DNA was used to work out D and trimming. The table records 200,000 to 300,000 clones, roughly 90% of them present only once. V gene TRBV5-6 combines with J gene TRBJ2-2; 7 positions agree with TRBD2. The source of this sequence is a man aged 25 to 40 with active or convalescent COVID-19. The source material was peripheral blood. The CDR3 region is CASSLGLAWTGELFF. CDR3 coding DNA: TGTGCCAGCAGCTTGGGACTAGCATGGACCGGGGAGCTGTTTTTT.